The clone carrying this TCR beta chain has ten or more counts. The antigen remains undetermined. TCRdb re-derived calls from the 5' RACE reads in MiXCR, one entry per CDR3 protein. The sample lists hundreds of thousands of distinct CDR3 sequences, 8% to 9% seen once, with 22% in the top ten. This CDR3 region has 16 residues. J was trimmed by 5 bases and V by 5 bases; bases with no gene match: 8. Germline CDR1 SGHTA, CDR2 FQGNSA. These data originate in a study of T-cell memory formation after mild COVID-19. Study summary: TCR clusters largely stayed donor specific. Study-level results: The pre-infection memory compartment contained some responding clones, suggesting cross-reactive memory joined. A second wave of clones peaked on day 37, and their SARS-CoV-2 specificity went unconfirmed.

Input material: PBMCs or a T cell subset sorted from them (not recorded which). This clonotype was sampled from a man younger than 35 who had mild COVID-19 (a few samples of this study predate the infection). Cell type and time point are not known. The chain recombines TRBV7-2 with TRBJ2-5; 13 bases fit TRBD2. CDR3 nucleotides: TGTGCCAGCAGCCTCGGACTAGCGGGGGCCGCGGAGACCCAGTACTTC. Translating gives CASSLGLAGAAETQYF. Complete variable domain (other parts from reference TRBV7-2 and TRBJ2-5): GAGVSQSPSNKVTEKGKDVELRCDPISGHTALYWYRQSLGQGLEFLIYFQGNSAPDKSGLPSDRFSAERTGGSVSTLTIQRTQQEDSAVYLCASSLGLAGAAETQYFGPGTRLLVL.